This record concerns one T cell receptor beta chain sequence. Its target is not known. Measured with immunoSEQ multiplex PCR; TCRdb has only the in-frame clones, and not every one. Found here are around 130,000 clones, approximately 90% of them singletons; the top ten hold approximately 1.5%. These data come from a study of T cell responses to AZD1222 COVID-19 vaccine. About the study: Second doses at about 4 or about 12 weeks were pooled. Findings and caveats of the study: Reports say nearly half of spike-specific TCRs go after unmutated variant regions.

V trimming: 9 bases; J trimming: 5 bases; junction bases outside the gene matches: 2. CDR1 is WSHSY, CDR2 SAAADI, per germline. The CDR3 is 12 amino acids. This receptor was taken from an adult in good health. Sequenced material: peripheral blood, taken on day 0 of AZD1222 vaccination. This sequence joins TRBV10-2 and TRBJ1-5; 9 bases fit TRBD1. The DNA for the CDR3 is TGCGCCAGTCGGACAGGGGATCAGCCCCAGCATTTT. Protein sequence: CASRTGDQPQHF.